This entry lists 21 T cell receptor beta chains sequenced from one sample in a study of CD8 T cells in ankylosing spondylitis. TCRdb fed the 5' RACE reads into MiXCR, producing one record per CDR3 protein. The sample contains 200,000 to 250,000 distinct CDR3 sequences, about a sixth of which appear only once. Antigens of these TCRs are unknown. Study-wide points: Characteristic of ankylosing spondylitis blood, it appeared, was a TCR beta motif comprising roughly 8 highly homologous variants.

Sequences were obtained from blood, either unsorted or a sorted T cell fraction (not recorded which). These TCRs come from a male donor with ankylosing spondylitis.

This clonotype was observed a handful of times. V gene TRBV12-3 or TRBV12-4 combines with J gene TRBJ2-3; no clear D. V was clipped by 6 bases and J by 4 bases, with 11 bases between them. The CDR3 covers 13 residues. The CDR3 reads CASRMDLPDTQYF. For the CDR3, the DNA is TGTGCCAGCAGGATGGATCTGCCAGATACGCAGTATTTT.

The CDR3: CASSFPGDPCEQYF. The CDR3 DNA follows: TGTGCCAGCAGCTTCCCGGGAGACCCCTGCGAGCAGTACTTC. The chain links TRBV7-9 to TRBJ2-7, with D maybe TRBD2 (6 bases). CDR1 is SEHNR, CDR2 FQNEAQ, per germline (reference sequence). This CDR3 has 14 residues. V shed 3 bases and J shed 6 bases, with 15 bases lying between them.

The chain's CDR3 is CASSPLMGPYNEQFF. The CDR3 nucleotides read TGTGCCAGCAGTCCTTTAATGGGCCCTTACAATGAGCAGTTCTTC. This sequence joins TRBV12-3 or TRBV12-4 and TRBJ2-1; D uncertain. Trimming left V 5 bases short and J 4 bases short, with 15 bases between. The length of the CDR3 is 15 residues.

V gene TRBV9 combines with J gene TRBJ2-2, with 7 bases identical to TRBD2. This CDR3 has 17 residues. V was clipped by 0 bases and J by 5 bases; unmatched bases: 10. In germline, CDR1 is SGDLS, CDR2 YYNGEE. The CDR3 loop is CASSVGASGGGTGELFF. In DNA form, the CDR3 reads TGTGCCAGCAGCGTAGGGGCTAGCGGAGGAGGAACCGGGGAGCTGTTTTTT. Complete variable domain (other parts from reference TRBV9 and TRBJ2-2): DSGVTQTPKHLITATGQRVTLRCSPRSGDLSVYWYQQSLDQGLQFLIQYYNGEERAKGNILERFSAQQFPDLHSELNLSSLELGDSALYFCASSVGASGGGTGELFFGEGSRLTVL.

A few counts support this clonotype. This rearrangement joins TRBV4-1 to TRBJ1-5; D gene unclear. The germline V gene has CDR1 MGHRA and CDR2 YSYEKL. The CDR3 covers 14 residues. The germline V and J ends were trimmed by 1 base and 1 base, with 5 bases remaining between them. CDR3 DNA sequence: TGCGCCAGCAGCCAAGTAGAGAGCAATCAGCCCCAGCATTTT. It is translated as CASSQVESNQPQHF.

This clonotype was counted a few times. The CDR3 sequence is CASSYSGRVMNTEAFF. The CDR3 DNA follows: TGTGCCAGCAGTTACTCGGGCAGGGTGATGAACACTGAAGCTTTCTTT. The V and J genes are TRBV6-5 and TRBJ1-1; D may be TRBD1 (5 bases). CDR1 and CDR2 from the germline V gene are MNHEY and SVGAGI. With 0 bases removed from V and 0 bases from J, the gap between germline ends came to 11 bases. The length of the CDR3 is 16 residues.

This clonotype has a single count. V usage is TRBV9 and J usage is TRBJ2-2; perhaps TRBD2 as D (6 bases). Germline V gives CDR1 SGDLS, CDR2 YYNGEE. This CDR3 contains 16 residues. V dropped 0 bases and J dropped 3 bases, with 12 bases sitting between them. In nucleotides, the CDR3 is TGTGCCAGCAGCGTAGAGGGTAGCGGTTACACCGGGGAGCTGTTTTTT. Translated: CASSVEGSGYTGELFF.

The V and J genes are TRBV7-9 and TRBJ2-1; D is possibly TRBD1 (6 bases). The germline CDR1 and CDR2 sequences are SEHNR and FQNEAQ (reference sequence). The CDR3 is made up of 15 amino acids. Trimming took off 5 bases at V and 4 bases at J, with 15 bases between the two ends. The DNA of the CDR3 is TGTGCCAGCAGCCCTCCACCGGGACAATACAATGAGCAGTTCTTC. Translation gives CASSPPPGQYNEQFF.

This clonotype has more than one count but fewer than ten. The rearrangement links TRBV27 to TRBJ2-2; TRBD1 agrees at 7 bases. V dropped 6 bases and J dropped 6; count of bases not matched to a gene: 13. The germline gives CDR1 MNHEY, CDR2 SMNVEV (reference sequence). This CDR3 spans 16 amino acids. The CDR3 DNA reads TGTGCCAGCAGCCCGGGGACAGAAGGATGGCCCGGGGAGCTGTTTTTT. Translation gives CASSPGTEGWPGELFF.

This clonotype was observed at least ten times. CDR3 region: CASTLQARGEQYF. For the CDR3, the DNA is TGTGCCAGCACCTTACAGGCCCGCGGCGAGCAGTACTTC. The V call is TRBV12-3 or TRBV12-4, the J call TRBJ2-7; D perhaps matches TRBD1 (5 bases). The CDR3 loop spans 13 amino acids. Trimming took off 7 bases at V and 6 bases at J, with 16 bases between the two ends.

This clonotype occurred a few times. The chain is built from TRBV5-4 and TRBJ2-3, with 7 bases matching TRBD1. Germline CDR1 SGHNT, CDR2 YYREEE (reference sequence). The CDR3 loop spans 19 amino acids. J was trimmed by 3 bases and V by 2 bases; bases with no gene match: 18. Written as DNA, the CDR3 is TGTGCCAGCAGCTTCCCCGGACAGGTTCACACCTACCGTACAGATACGCAGTATTTT. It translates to CASSFPGQVHTYRTDTQYF.

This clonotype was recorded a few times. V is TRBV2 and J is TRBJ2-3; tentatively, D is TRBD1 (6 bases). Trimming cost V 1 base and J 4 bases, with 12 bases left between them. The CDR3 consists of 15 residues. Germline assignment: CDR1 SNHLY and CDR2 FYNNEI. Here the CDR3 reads CASSEVRGLADTQYF. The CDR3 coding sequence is TGTGCCAGCAGTGAAGTCAGGGGTCTGGCAGATACGCAGTATTTT.

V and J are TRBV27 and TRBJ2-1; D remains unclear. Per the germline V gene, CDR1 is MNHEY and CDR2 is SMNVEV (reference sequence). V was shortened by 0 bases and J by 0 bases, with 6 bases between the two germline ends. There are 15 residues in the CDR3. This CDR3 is CASSLSGYSYNEQFF. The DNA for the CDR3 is TGTGCCAGCAGTTTATCGGGCTACTCCTACAATGAGCAGTTCTTC.

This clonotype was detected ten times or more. Here the CDR3 reads CASSWGTGVHEQYF. CDR3 coding DNA: TGTGCCAGCAGTTGGGGGACAGGGGTCCACGAGCAGTACTTC. This chain joins TRBV12-3 or TRBV12-4 and TRBJ2-7; TRBD1 aligns across 10 bases. V gave up 4 bases and J gave up 5 bases; unmatched junction bases: 5. The CDR3 extends over 14 amino acids.

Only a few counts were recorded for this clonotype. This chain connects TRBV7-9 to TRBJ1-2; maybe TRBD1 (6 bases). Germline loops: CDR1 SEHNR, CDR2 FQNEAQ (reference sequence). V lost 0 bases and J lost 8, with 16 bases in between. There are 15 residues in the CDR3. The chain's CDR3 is CASSLAQGPAKGYTF. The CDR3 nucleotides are TGTGCCAGCAGCTTAGCTCAGGGGCCGGCGAAAGGCTACACCTTC.

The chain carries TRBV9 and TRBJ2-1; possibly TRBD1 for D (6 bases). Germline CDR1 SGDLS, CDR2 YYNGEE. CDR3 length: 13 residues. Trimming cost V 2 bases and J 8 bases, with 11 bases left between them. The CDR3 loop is CASSVEGVDEQFF. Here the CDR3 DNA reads TGTGCCAGCAGCGTTGAGGGGGTTGATGAGCAGTTCTTC.

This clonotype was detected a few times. The CDR3 nucleotides read TGTGCCAGCACCCCCATGGGGGGGAACAGCAATCAGCCCCAGCATTTT. Its translation is CASTPMGGNSNQPQHF. This chain links TRBV2 with TRBJ1-5; D may be TRBD1 (5 bases). CDR3 length: 16 amino acids. V was clipped by 7 bases and J by 1 base, with 17 bases between them. The germline V gene has CDR1 SNHLY and CDR2 FYNNEI.

CDR3 bases: TGTGCCAGCTCACCATCGGAGACTAGCGGGAGAGGGGGCACCACAGATACGCAGTATTTT. It yields the protein CASSPSETSGRGGTTDTQYF. The chain carries TRBV18 and TRBJ2-3; 12 bases are shared with TRBD2. Germline V lookup: CDR1 KGHSH, CDR2 LQKENI. The CDR3 length is 20 residues. V lost 2 bases to trimming and J lost 2 bases; unmatched junction nucleotides: 14.

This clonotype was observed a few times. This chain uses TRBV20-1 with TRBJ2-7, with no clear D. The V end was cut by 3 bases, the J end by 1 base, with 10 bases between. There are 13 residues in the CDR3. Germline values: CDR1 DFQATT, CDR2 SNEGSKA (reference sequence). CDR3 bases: TGCAGTGCTAGGGCCCATACTTCCTACGAGCAGTACTTC. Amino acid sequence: CSARAHTSYEQYF.

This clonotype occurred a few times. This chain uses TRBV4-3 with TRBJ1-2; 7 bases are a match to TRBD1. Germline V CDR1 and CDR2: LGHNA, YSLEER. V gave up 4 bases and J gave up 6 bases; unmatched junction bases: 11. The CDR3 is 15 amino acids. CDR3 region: CASSRTQGWVDGYTF. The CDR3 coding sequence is TGCGCCAGCAGCCGTACACAGGGGTGGGTTGATGGCTACACCTTC.

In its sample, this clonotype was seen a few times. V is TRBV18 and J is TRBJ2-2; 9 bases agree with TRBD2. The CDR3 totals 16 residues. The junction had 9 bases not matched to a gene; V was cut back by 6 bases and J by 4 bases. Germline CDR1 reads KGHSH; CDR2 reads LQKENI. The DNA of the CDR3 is TGTGCCAGCTCGGATAGCGGGGGTCTACTCACCGGGGAGCTGTTTTTT. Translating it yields CASSDSGGLLTGELFF.